Presented here are 31 T cell receptor beta chains from one specimen sequenced in a study of OX40 agonist ivuxolimab in advanced cancers. Repertoires were generated with immunoSEQ multiplex PCR, while TCRdb's copy carries only in-frame clones and drops some. The table lists about 120,000 clones, over 85% of them singletons, with over 0.15% in the top ten. The sequences come from CD4+ or CD8+ T cells sorted from blood, collected in a trial of the OX40 agonist ivuxolimab. These receptors all come from an adult with an advanced solid tumor such as melanoma, head and neck, liver or kidney cancer.

V is TRBV19 and J is TRBJ2-5, with 9 bases fitting TRBD2. V dropped 4 bases and J dropped 1; count of bases not matched to a gene: 1. CDR1 is LNHDA and CDR2 is SQIVND in the germline V gene (reference sequence). This CDR3 is 14 amino acids long. CDR3 loop: CASSRLAAQETQYF. DNA for the CDR3: TGTGCCAGTAGTAGACTAGCGGCCCAAGAGACCCAGTACTTC.

As for this clone: The sample contains more than one DNA sequence encoding this CDR3. The genes are TRBV7-6 and TRBJ2-2; the D is unclear. Germline lookup yields CDR1 SGHVS and CDR2 FNYEAQ. This CDR3 is 14 amino acids long. Trimming shortened V by 4 bases and J by 2 bases, and 8 bases separated the two germline ends. This CDR3 reads CASSSQLNTGELFF. DNA of the CDR3: TGTGCCAGCAGCTCTCAACTAAACACCGGGGAGCTGTTTTTT.

The chain combines TRBV25-1 with TRBJ2-7; 9 positions agree with TRBD2. Germline assignment: CDR1 MGHDK and CDR2 SYGVNS. J was trimmed by 4 bases and V by 6 bases; bases with no gene match: 13. The CDR3 runs to 16 residues. In DNA, the CDR3 is TGTGCCAGCAGCCCCAGACTAGCGGAGAAATGGTACGAGCAGTACTTC. It is translated as CASSPRLAEKWYEQYF.

This chain connects TRBV18 to TRBJ2-7; the match to TRBD1 covers 12 bases. The CDR3 spans 15 residues. V lost 2 bases to trimming and J lost 4 bases; unmatched junction nucleotides: 3. Germline-derived CDR1 and CDR2 are KGHSH and LQKENI. The CDR3 coding sequence is TGTGCCAGCTCACCATCGGGACAGGGGGCGTACGAGCAGTACTTC. Translating gives CASSPSGQGAYEQYF. The full variable domain, in which reference TRBV18 and TRBJ2-7 provide the parts outside the CDR3, is NAGVMQNPRHLVRRRGQEARLRCSPMKGHSHVYWYRQLPEEGLKFMVYLQKENIIDESGMPKERFSAEFPKEGPSILRIQQVVRGDSAAYFCASSPSGQGAYEQYFGPGTRLTVT.

V usage is TRBV6-5 and J usage is TRBJ1-5, with D perhaps matching TRBD1 (5 bases). The germline CDR1 and CDR2 sequences are MNHEY and SVGAGI. Trimming pared 5 bases from V and 1 base from J, leaving 9 bases between. This CDR3 region has 14 residues. CDR3 region: CASSTRGSNQPQHF. Written as DNA, the CDR3 is TGTGCCAGCAGTACGAGGGGAAGCAATCAGCCCCAGCATTTT.

This rearrangement joins TRBV11-1 to TRBJ2-5; D remains ambiguous. The CDR3 sequence is 14 residues long. Germline V gene data show CDR1 as SGHAT and CDR2 as FQDESV (reference sequence). V dropped 4 bases and J dropped 1 base, with 10 bases sitting between them. The CDR3 loop reads CASSSGRSQETQYF. DNA for the CDR3: TGTGCCAGCAGCTCCGGACGCAGCCAAGAGACCCAGTACTTC.

The CDR3 DNA reads as TGTGCCAGCAGTGAAGGGCCAGGGGTAGGGTCACCCCTCCACTTT. Translated, it gives CASSEGPGVGSPLHF. This chain joins TRBV6-1 and TRBJ1-6; perhaps TRBD1 as D (6 bases). Germline V gene sequence: CDR1 MNHNS, CDR2 SASEGT. Trimming cost V 1 base and J 10 bases, with 14 bases left between them. The CDR3 length is 15 residues.

This chain links TRBV7-2 with TRBJ2-5, with D uncertain. The germline V and J ends were trimmed by 5 bases and 0 bases, with 13 bases remaining between them. Germline-derived CDR1 and CDR2 are SGHTA and FQGNSA. CDR3 length: 15 amino acids. The CDR3 spells CASSDITEYQETQYF. Here the CDR3 DNA reads TGTGCCAGCAGCGATATTACAGAGTACCAAGAGACCCAGTACTTC. The entire variable domain, with the rest obtained from reference TRBV7-2 and TRBJ2-5, is as follows: GAGVSQSPSNKVTEKGKDVELRCDPISGHTALYWYRQSLGQGLEFLIYFQGNSAPDKSGLPSDRFSAERTGGSVSTLTIQRTQQEDSAVYLCASSDITEYQETQYFGPGTRLLVL.

The chain combines TRBV5-5 with TRBJ2-5; no clear D. The CDR3 contains 12 residues. Germline values: CDR1 SGHKS, CDR2 YYEKEE (reference sequence). Trimming left V 2 bases short and J 1 base short, with 3 bases between. Written as DNA, the CDR3 is TGTGCCAGCAGCTTCGGCCAAGAGACCCAGTACTTC. It encodes CASSFGQETQYF.

The chain carries TRBV29-1 and TRBJ1-2, with TRBD1 identical over 8 bases. The CDR3 length is 15 residues. V was clipped by 5 bases and J by 7 bases; unmatched bases: 15. The germline V gene encodes CDR1 SQVTM and CDR2 ANQGSEA. This CDR3 is CSVQLFDRGRGGYTF. CDR3 nucleotides: TGCAGCGTTCAATTATTCGACAGGGGACGAGGTGGCTACACCTTC.

V is TRBV5-5 and J is TRBJ2-7; D perhaps matches TRBD2 (6 bases). The V end was cut by 6 bases, the J end by 5 bases, with 15 bases between. CDR1 and CDR2 (germline): SGHKS, YYEKEE (reference sequence). The CDR3 sequence is 13 residues long. The CDR3 protein is CASTWVGGDEQYF. The DNA for the CDR3 is TGTGCCAGCACCTGGGTGGGGGGTGACGAGCAGTACTTC.

V is TRBV6-5 and J is TRBJ1-5; no firm D call. This CDR3 has 16 amino acids. Germline CDR1 MNHEY, CDR2 SVGAGI. V shed 0 bases and J shed 4 bases, with 13 bases lying between them. The CDR3 DNA reads as TGTGCCAGCAGTTACTCCGTGGGCAGGAAGAATCAGCCCCAGCATTTT. Its protein product is CASSYSVGRKNQPQHF.

The CDR3 DNA sequence: TGTGCCAGCAGCTTAGGCTTGACAGGGGAGGCACCTTTGAACACTGAAGCTTTCTTT. Its translation is CASSLGLTGEAPLNTEAFF. V gene TRBV13 combines with J gene TRBJ1-1, with 8 bases lining up with TRBD1. Germline V gives CDR1 PRHDT, CDR2 FYEKMQ (reference sequence). This CDR3 spans 19 amino acids. V dropped 0 bases and J dropped 0; count of bases not matched to a gene: 12.

The genes are TRBV20-1 and TRBJ2-1; TRBD2 matches at 8 bases. V shed 3 bases and J 14 bases; nucleotides not matched to a gene: 6. Germline V gives CDR1 DFQATT, CDR2 SNEGSKA (reference sequence). This CDR3 is built from 11 residues. CDR3 sequence: CSARTSGGEFF. CDR3 nucleotides: TGCAGTGCTAGGACCTCGGGAGGGGAGTTCTTC.

V usage is TRBV2 and J usage is TRBJ2-7; the D is unclear. From germline, CDR1 is SNHLY and CDR2 FYNNEI. The V and J ends lost 4 bases and 4 bases respectively, with 8 bases between them. This CDR3 comprises 12 residues. CDR3 sequence: CASSGQPYEQYF. The CDR3, as DNA: TGTGCCAGCAGTGGTCAGCCTTACGAGCAGTACTTC.

The CDR3 loop reads CASSRGEQETQYF. In nucleotides, the CDR3 is TGTGCCAGCTCCAGGGGGGAACAAGAGACCCAGTACTTC. The chain joins TRBV6-5 to TRBJ2-5, with D possibly matching TRBD1 (7 bases). The germline V and J ends were trimmed by 8 bases and 2 bases, with 12 bases remaining between them. CDR3 size: 13 residues. Germline loops: CDR1 MNHEY, CDR2 SVGAGI.

This clone showed up just once. The gene calls are TRBV5-5 and TRBJ1-4; D unclear. CDR1 and CDR2 from the germline V gene are SGHKS and YYEKEE (reference sequence). V was shortened by 1 base and J by 4 bases, with 8 bases between the two germline ends. The CDR3 spans 14 residues. CDR3 sequence (DNA): TGTGCCAGCAGCTTGCAAGGACTTAATGAAAAACTGTTTTTT. Protein sequence: CASSLQGLNEKLFF.

The chain links TRBV2 to TRBJ2-3, with TRBD2 identical over 10 bases. The CDR3 is 16 residues long. Germline trimming cut 4 bases from V and 2 bases from J; bases unmatched to any gene: 6. Germline V gene lookup returns CDR1 SNHLY and CDR2 FYNNEI. The CDR3 region is CASSGASGGITDTQYF. The CDR3 nucleotides read TGTGCCAGCAGTGGGGCTAGCGGGGGTATCACAGATACGCAGTATTTT.

The chain carries TRBV11-1 and TRBJ1-4; D perhaps matches TRBD1 (5 bases). The germline gives CDR1 SGHAT, CDR2 FQDESV (reference sequence). Trimming removed 1 base from V and 5 bases from J, with 11 bases in between. The CDR3 consists of 15 residues. This chain's CDR3 is CASSLEGSGNEKLFF. The CDR3 DNA reads as TGTGCCAGCAGCTTAGAGGGCTCAGGGAATGAAAAACTGTTTTTT.

This chain links TRBV5-6 with TRBJ2-5; TRBD1 is a possible D gene (5 bases). CDR1 and CDR2 (germline): SGHDT, YYEEEE. The V and J ends lost 2 bases and 1 base respectively, with 18 bases between them. CDR3 length: 17 residues. CDR3: CASSLSKTAFIQETQYF. The CDR3 coding sequence is TGTGCCAGCAGCTTATCTAAGACAGCGTTTATCCAAGAGACCCAGTACTTC. Together with reference TRBV5-6 and TRBJ2-5, the CDR3 gives the full variable domain: DAGVTQSPTHLIKTRGQQVTLRCSPKSGHDTVSWYQQALGQGPQFIFQYYEEEERQRGNFPDRFSGHQFPNYSSELNVNALLLGDSALYLCASSLSKTAFIQETQYFGPGTRLLVL.

The chain recombines TRBV7-9 with TRBJ2-1; the D call may be TRBD1 or TRBD2 (6 bases each). Trimming stripped 4 bases from V and 6 bases from J, with 22 bases between. There are 17 residues in the CDR3. CDR1 and CDR2 from the germline V gene are SEHNR and FQNEAQ (reference sequence). The CDR3 region has the DNA TGTGCCAGCAGCTCAGGGGTCGGGCGGGGAGTTTTCAATGAGCAGTTCTTC. It yields the protein CASSSGVGRGVFNEQFF.

The chain employs TRBV6-5 and TRBJ2-3, with D maybe TRBD1 (6 bases). The V gene lost 6 bases and the J gene lost 8 bases, with 12 bases spanning the gap. The length of the CDR3 is 12 residues. Germline CDR1 and CDR2: MNHEY and SVGAGI. This chain's CDR3 is CASSSEGGTQYF. The CDR3 nucleotides are TGTGCCAGCAGCTCGGAAGGGGGTACGCAGTATTTT.

The rearrangement joins TRBV7-2 to TRBJ2-7, with TRBD1 matching 9 bases. The CDR3 sequence is 14 residues long. The J segment lost 3 bases and the V segment lost 3 bases, leaving 3 bases of the junction unmatched. Germline CDR1 and CDR2: SGHTA and FQGNSA. CDR3 nucleotides: TGTGCCAGCAGCTTCCGGGACAGGGTCTACGAGCAGTACTTC. Translated, it gives CASSFRDRVYEQYF.

The gene calls are TRBV18 and TRBJ2-5; a possible D gene is TRBD2 (6 bases). CDR3 length equals 16 residues. In germline, CDR1 is KGHSH, CDR2 LQKENI. V dropped 3 bases and J dropped 3 bases, with 17 bases sitting between them. CDR3 nucleotides: TGTGCCAGCTCACCGCCGATGGACTACCTAAAAGAGACCCAGTACTTC. It encodes CASSPPMDYLKETQYF.

The chain recombines TRBV25-1 with TRBJ1-1; TRBD1 matches at 7 bases. Trimming at V came to 8 bases and at J to 5 bases, leaving 8 bases not matched to a gene. The CDR3 has 13 amino acids. Germline V lookup: CDR1 MGHDK, CDR2 SYGVNS. The CDR3 sequence: CASQTGARTEAFF. In DNA form, the CDR3 reads TGTGCCAGCCAAACAGGGGCGCGGACTGAAGCTTTCTTT.

The V call is TRBV6-5, the J call TRBJ1-2; D perhaps matches TRBD1 (6 bases). Per germline, CDR1 MNHEY and CDR2 SVGAGI. The CDR3 covers 16 residues. V was clipped by 0 bases and J by 8 bases, with 19 bases between them. CDR3 amino acids: CASSYSMIRDRQGYTF. Here the CDR3 DNA reads TGTGCCAGCAGTTACTCGATGATCCGAGACAGGCAAGGCTACACCTTC.

The chain employs TRBV6-5 and TRBJ2-1, with a weak D call TRBD1 (5 bases). Germline V gene sequence: CDR1 MNHEY, CDR2 SVGAGI. CDR3 length: 13 residues. Trimming took 6 bases from V and 4 from J, leaving 10 bases between them. The CDR3 DNA sequence: TGTGCCAGCAGATCGGACAAGTACAATGAGCAGTTCTTC. Amino acids: CASRSDKYNEQFF.

The rearrangement joins TRBV11-2 to TRBJ2-5, with D uncertain. The germline CDR1 and CDR2 sequences are SGHAT and FQNNGV. V gave up 1 base and J gave up 0 bases, with 9 bases separating them. The CDR3 length is 15 residues. The CDR3, as DNA: TGTGCCAGCAGCTTAGTTGCAGTAAACCAAGAGACCCAGTACTTC. Encoded protein: CASSLVAVNQETQYF.

This chain uses TRBV19 with TRBJ1-6; the D gene is possibly TRBD1 (6 bases). V lost 4 bases and J lost 9, with 22 bases in between. Germline V gene data show CDR1 as LNHDA and CDR2 as SQIVND (reference sequence). CDR3 length: 17 residues. CDR3 nucleotides: TGTGCCAGTAGTAAATCGGGGGGCTGGAGCCAAGTTTCACCCCTCCACTTT. Protein: CASSKSGGWSQVSPLHF.

The rearrangement links TRBV18 to TRBJ2-6; D may be TRBD1 (6 bases). The CDR3 extends over 16 amino acids. V lost 2 bases, J lost 2 bases, and 10 bases lay in between. Germline V gene sequence: CDR1 KGHSH, CDR2 LQKENI. The CDR3 bases are TGTGCCAGCTCACCAGATTCAGGGGCTGGGGCCAACGTCCTGACTTTC. This translates into CASSPDSGAGANVLTF.

The chain combines TRBV5-4 with TRBJ1-3; 7 nucleotides align to TRBD1. Germline CDR1 and CDR2: SGHNT and YYREEE (reference sequence). The CDR3 is 14 residues long. Trimming took 4 bases from V and 2 from J; bases not matched to a gene: 3. The CDR3 DNA sequence: TGTGCCAGCAGCGGGGGACAGACTGGAAACACCATATATTTT. Translation: CASSGGQTGNTIYF.